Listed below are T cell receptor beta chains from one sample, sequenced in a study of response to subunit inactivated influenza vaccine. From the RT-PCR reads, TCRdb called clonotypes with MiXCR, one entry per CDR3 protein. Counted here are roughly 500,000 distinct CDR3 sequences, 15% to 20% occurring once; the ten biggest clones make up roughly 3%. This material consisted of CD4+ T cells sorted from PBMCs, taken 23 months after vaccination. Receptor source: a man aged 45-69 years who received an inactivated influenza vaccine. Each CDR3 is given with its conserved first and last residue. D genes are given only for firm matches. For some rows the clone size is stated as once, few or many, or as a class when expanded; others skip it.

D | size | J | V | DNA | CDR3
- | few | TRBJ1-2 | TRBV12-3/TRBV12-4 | TGTGCCAGCAGTTTATGGGGGCGCGGCTATGGCTACACCTTC | CASSLWGRGYGYTF
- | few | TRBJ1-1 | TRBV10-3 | TGTGCCATCAGTGAGCGTGGGGGGCCGGACACTGAAGCTTTCTTT | CAISERGGPDTEAFF
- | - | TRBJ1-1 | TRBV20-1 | TGCAGTGCTAGAAGGGCGGCGGACACTGAAGCTTTCTTT | CSARRAADTEAFF
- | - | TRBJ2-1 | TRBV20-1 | TGCAGTGCTAGTCGGCTGGTAGTTACTGATGAGCAGTTCTTC | CSASRLVVTDEQFF
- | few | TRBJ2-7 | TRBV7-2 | TGTGCCAGCAGCTTACAGGGTGGGGCGAAAGAGCAGTACTTC | CASSLQGGAKEQYF
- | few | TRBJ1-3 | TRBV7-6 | TGTGCCAGCAGCTTAGGGGGGGTCTCTGGAAACACCATATATTTT | CASSLGGVSGNTIYF
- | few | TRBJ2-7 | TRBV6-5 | TGTGCCAGCAGTTCATCCCGGTCCTACGAGCAGTACTTC | CASSSSRSYEQYF
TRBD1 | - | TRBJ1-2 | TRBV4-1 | TGCGCCAGCAGCCTACCGGGACAGCTCTATGGCTACACCTTC | CASSLPGQLYGYTF
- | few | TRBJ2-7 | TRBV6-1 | TGTGCCAGCAGCGGTGGACAGACCTACGAGCAGTACTTC | CASSGGQTYEQYF
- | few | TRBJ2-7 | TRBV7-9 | TGTGCCAGCAGCTTAGGGCAGTGGGGGCAGGAGCAGTACTTC | CASSLGQWGQEQYF
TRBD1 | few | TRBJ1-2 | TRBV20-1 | TGCAGTGCTACGCTACAGGGGATCGATGGCTACACCTTC | CSATLQGIDGYTF
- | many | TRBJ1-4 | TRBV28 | TGTGCCAGCAGTGTGGGAACAGAGACAACTAATGAAAAACTGTTTTTT | CASSVGTETTNEKLFF
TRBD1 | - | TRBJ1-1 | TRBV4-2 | TGTGCCAGCAGCCCGGGACAGGGGATTGGTGAAGCTTTCTTT | CASSPGQGIGEAFF
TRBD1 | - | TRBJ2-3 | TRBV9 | TGTGCCAGCAGCGTAGGAGGGGGCCTGGTAGATACGCAGTATTTT | CASSVGGGLVDTQYF
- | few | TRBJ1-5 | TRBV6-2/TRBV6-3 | TGTGCCAGCAGTCACAGGCAACAAGGAAATCAGCCCCAGCATTTT | CASSHRQQGNQPQHF
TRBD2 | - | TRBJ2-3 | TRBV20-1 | TGCAGTGCTAGAGATTTGGCGCTAGCGGGCACAGATACGCAGTATTTT | CSARDLALAGTDTQYF
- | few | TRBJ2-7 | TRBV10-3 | TGTGCCATCAGTGGGAGACAGAGCTCCTACGAGCAGTACTTC | CAISGRQSSYEQYF
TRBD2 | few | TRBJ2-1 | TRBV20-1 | TGCAGTGCTATAACTAGCGGGAGGGCCTCGGAGCAGTTCTTC | CSAITSGRASEQFF
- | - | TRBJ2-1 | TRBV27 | TGTGCCAGCAGTTTAATGGGAGGAAGGGCCTACAATGAGCAGTTCTTC | CASSLMGGRAYNEQFF
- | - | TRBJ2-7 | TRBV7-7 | TGTACTAGCAGCCCTCAATCCCAGGGCGAGCAGTACTTC | CTSSPQSQGEQYF